This is a list of T cell receptor beta chains from one sample in a study of blood T cells in healthy people across ages. TCRdb independently ran MiXCR on the 5' RACE reads; one entry per CDR3 protein. The sample consists of some 710,000 distinct CDR3 sequences, about 47% of them appearing once. Source material: blood. The receptors come from an older man in good health. Both conserved end residues are part of each CDR3. Each record gives: J gene, clone size, V gene, D gene, CDR3 DNA, CDR3 protein. The D gene is left open where the match is weak. Only some rows state a clone size, as once, few, many or a class for expanded clones.

TRBJ2-7,few,TRBV19,TRBD1,TGTGCCAGTAGTAAACTGGACAGGGGACCCGAGCAGTACTTC,CASSKLDRGPEQYF
TRBJ2-3,few,TRBV29-1,NA,TGCAGCGTCCTGACCCCAGATACGCAGTATTTT,CSVLTPDTQYF
TRBJ1-2,NA,TRBV7-3,NA,TGTGCCAGCAGCGTAAGCGCTAACTATGGCTACACCTTC,CASSVSANYGYTF
TRBJ1-1,many,TRBV12-3/TRBV12-4,NA,TGTGCCAGCAGTCTGGGACCTACAGTAAACACTGAAGCTTTCTTT,CASSLGPTVNTEAFF
TRBJ1-6,NA,TRBV7-2,NA,TGTGCCAGCAGCTTTTCTGGACAACCGGATAATTCACCCCTCCACTTT,CASSFSGQPDNSPLHF
TRBJ2-5,NA,TRBV2,NA,TGTGCCAGCAGTGACCCCCCAAGTGAGCAGTACTTC,CASSDPPSEQYF
TRBJ2-7,NA,TRBV2,TRBD1,TGTGCCAGCAGGACGAGACAGGGGCCCTCCTACGAGCAGTACTTC,CASRTRQGPSYEQYF
TRBJ1-4,NA,TRBV27,NA,TGTGCCAGCAGTCCGATTGTTGCAACTAATGAAAAACTGTTTTTT,CASSPIVATNEKLFF
TRBJ2-4,NA,TRBV3-1,NA,TGTGCCAGCAGCCAGGTTTTGAATATCGAGAACATTCAGTACTTC,CASSQVLNIENIQYF
TRBJ1-6,NA,TRBV7-2,NA,TGTGCCAGCAGCTTAGTAGGTCGAGGAAATTCACCCCTCCACTTT,CASSLVGRGNSPLHF
TRBJ2-5,NA,TRBV7-9,NA,TGTGCCAGCAGCTTATCGACAGGCGGCGGGGAGACCCAGTACTTC,CASSLSTGGGETQYF
TRBJ2-3,NA,TRBV7-3,NA,TGTGCCAGCAGCTTAGGTTTTGGCAGAGGGGCAGATACGCAGTATTTT,CASSLGFGRGADTQYF
TRBJ2-5,NA,TRBV7-2,TRBD1,TGTGCCAGCAGCGAACAGGGGGCAATAAGTGAGACCCAGTACTTC,CASSEQGAISETQYF
TRBJ2-7,NA,TRBV4-1,TRBD2,TGCGCCAGCAGCCAACGTCTAGCGGGGGGCTCCTACGAGCAGTACTTC,CASSQRLAGGSYEQYF
TRBJ2-5,NA,TRBV4-1,NA,TGCGCCAGCAGCCAAGGGACGGCTCCCCAAGAGACCCAGTACTTC,CASSQGTAPQETQYF
TRBJ2-3,few,TRBV7-2,TRBD1,TGTGCCAGCAGCTTAGCCGGGACAGGGGCCGATACGCAGTATTTT,CASSLAGTGADTQYF
TRBJ2-1,NA,TRBV5-4,TRBD2,TGTGCCAGCAGCGGGACTAGCGGGGGGGCCGAGCTGTCCCGTGAGCAGTTCTTC,CASSGTSGGAELSREQFF